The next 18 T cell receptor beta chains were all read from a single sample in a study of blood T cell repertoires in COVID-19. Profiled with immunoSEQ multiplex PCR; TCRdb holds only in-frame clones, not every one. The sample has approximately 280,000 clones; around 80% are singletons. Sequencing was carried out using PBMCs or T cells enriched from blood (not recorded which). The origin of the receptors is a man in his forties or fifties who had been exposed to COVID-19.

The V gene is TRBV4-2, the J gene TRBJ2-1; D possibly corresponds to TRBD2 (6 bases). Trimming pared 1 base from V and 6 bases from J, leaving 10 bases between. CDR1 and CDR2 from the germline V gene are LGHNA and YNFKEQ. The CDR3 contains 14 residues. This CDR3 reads CASSQGGVLNEQFF. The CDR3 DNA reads TGTGCCAGCAGCCAAGGCGGGGTGCTCAATGAGCAGTTCTTC.

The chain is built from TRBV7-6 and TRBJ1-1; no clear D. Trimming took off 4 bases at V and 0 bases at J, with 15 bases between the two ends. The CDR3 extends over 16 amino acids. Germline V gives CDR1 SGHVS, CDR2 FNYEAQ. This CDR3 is CASSSEWAAMNTEAFF. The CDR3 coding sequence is TGTGCCAGCAGCTCCGAATGGGCAGCCATGAACACTGAAGCTTTCTTT.

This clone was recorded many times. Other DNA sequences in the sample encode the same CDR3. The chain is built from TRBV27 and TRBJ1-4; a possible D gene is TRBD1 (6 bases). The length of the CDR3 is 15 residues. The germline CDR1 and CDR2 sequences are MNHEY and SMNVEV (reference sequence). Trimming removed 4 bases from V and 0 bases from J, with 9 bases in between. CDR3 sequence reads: CASSWGGATNEKLFF. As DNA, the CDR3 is TGTGCCAGCAGTTGGGGGGGCGCAACTAATGAAAAACTGTTTTTT.

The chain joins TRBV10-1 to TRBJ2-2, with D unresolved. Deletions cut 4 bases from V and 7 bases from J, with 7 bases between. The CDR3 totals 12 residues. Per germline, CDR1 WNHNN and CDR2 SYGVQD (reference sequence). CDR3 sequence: CASSGADGELFF. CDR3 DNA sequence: TGCGCCAGCAGTGGGGCAGACGGGGAGCTGTTTTTT.

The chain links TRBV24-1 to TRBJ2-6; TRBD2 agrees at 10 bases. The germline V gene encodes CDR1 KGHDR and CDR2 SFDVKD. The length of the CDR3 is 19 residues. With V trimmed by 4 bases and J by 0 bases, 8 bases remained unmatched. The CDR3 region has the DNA TGTGCCACCAGTGAGGGAGGACTAGCGGTAGCCTCTGGGGCCAACGTCCTGACTTTC. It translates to CATSEGGLAVASGANVLTF.

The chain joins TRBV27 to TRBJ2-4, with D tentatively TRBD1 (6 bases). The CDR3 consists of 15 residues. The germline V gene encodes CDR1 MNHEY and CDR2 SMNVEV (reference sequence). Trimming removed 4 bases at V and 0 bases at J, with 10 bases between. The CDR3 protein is CASSWGHLAKNIQYF. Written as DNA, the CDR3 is TGTGCCAGCAGTTGGGGACACCTAGCCAAAAACATTCAGTACTTC.

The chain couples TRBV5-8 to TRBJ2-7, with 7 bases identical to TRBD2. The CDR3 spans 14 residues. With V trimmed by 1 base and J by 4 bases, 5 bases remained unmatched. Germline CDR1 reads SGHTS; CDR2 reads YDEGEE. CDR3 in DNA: TGTGCCAGCAGCTTGATAGGGAGGGATTACGAGCAGTACTTC. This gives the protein CASSLIGRDYEQYF.

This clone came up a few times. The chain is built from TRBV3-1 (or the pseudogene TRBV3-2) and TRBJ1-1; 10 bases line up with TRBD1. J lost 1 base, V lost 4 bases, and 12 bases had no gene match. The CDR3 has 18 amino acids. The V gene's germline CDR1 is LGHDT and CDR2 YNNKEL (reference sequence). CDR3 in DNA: TGTGCCAGCAGCCGAGCGGGACAGGGGACGCGTCGGAACACTGAAGCTTTCTTT. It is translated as CASSRAGQGTRRNTEAFF.

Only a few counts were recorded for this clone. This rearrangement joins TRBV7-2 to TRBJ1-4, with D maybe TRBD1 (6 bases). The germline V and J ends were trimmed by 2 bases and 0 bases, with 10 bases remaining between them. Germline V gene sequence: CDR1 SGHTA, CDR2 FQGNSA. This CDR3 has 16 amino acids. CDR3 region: CASSLSGGPTNEKLFF. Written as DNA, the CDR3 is TGTGCCAGCAGCTTATCGGGGGGCCCAACTAATGAAAAACTGTTTTTT.

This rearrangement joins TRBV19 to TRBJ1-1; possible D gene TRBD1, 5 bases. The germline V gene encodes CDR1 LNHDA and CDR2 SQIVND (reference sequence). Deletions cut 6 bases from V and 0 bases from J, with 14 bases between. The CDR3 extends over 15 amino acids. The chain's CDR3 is CASRPGGSMNTEAFF. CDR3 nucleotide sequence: TGTGCCAGTAGACCGGGGGGATCAATGAACACTGAAGCTTTCTTT.

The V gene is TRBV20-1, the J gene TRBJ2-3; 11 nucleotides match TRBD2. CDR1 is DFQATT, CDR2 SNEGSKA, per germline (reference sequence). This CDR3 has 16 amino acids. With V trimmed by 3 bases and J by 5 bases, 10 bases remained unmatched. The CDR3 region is CSASSASGRSKDTQYF. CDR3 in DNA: TGCAGTGCTAGTTCGGCTAGCGGGAGGTCTAAAGATACGCAGTATTTT.

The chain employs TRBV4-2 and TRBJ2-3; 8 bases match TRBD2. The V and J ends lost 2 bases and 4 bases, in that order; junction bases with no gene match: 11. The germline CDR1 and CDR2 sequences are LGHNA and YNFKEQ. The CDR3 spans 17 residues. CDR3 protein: CASSQPSSGPLSDTQYF. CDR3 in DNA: TGTGCCAGCAGCCAACCTTCTAGCGGGCCACTCTCAGATACGCAGTATTTT.

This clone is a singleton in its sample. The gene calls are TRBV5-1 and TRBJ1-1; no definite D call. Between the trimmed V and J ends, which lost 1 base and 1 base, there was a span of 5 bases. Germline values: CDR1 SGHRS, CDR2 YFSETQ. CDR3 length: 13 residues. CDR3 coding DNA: TGCGCCAGCAGCTTGTTCCAGAACACTGAAGCTTTCTTT. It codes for CASSLFQNTEAFF.

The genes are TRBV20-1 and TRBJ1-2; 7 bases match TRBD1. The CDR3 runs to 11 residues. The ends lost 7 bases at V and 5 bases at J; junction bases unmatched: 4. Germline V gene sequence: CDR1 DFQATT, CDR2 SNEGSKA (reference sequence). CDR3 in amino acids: CSVGQTYGYTF. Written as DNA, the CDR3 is TGCAGTGTGGGACAGACGTATGGCTACACCTTC.

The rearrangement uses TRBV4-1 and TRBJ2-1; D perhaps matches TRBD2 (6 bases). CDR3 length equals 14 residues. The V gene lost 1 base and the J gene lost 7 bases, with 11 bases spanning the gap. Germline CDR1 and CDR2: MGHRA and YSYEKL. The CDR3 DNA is TGCGCCAGCAGCCAAGTGTCCGGGAGTAATGAGCAGTTCTTC. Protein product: CASSQVSGSNEQFF.

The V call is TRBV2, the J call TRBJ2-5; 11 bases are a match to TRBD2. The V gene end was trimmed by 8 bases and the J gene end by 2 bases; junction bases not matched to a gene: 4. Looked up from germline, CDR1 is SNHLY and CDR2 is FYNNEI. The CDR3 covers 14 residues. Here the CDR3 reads CASARLAGQETQYF. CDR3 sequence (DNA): TGTGCCAGCGCCAGACTAGCGGGACAAGAGACCCAGTACTTC.

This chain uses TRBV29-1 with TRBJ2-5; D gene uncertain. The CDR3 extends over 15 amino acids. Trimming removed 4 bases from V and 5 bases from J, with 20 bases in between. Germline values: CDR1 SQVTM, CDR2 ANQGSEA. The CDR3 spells CSVGRLVDKSETQYF. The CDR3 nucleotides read TGCAGCGTTGGGCGGCTAGTCGATAAGTCGGAGACCCAGTACTTC.

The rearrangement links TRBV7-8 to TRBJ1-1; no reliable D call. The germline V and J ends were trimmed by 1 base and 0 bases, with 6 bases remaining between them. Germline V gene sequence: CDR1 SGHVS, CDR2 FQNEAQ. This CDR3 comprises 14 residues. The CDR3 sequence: CASSLVGLNTEAFF. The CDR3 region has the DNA TGTGCCAGCAGCTTAGTCGGGTTGAACACTGAAGCTTTCTTT. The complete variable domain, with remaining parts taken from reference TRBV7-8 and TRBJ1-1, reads GAGVSQSPRYKVAKRGQDVALRCDPISGHVSLFWYQQALGQGPEFLTYFQNEAQLDKSGLPSDRFFAERPEGSVSTLKIQRTQQEDSAVYLCASSLVGLNTEAFFGQGTRLTVV.